The next 31 T cell receptor beta chains were all read from a single sample in a study of beta chain features in type 1 diabetes. Overall study findings and caveats: For Type 1 diabetes patients, all four CD4+ subsets carried TCRB CDR3s that were moderately but significantly shorter.

Antigen specificity for these receptors is unknown. Investigators reverse transcribed all isolated RNA, so they sequenced expressed TCRB transcripts. Here immunoSEQ multiplex PCR was the method, and the copy in TCRdb shows in-frame clones only, minus some. The sample has 95,000 to 110,000 clones, under 30% seen once. Input material: central memory CD4+ T cells from blood. The receptor source for this set is a woman in her late teens or twenties with type 1 diabetes.

This chain connects TRBV5-6 to TRBJ2-7; 9 bases match TRBD2. CDR1 is SGHDT, CDR2 YYEEEE, per germline. V dropped 0 bases and J dropped 2; count of bases not matched to a gene: 15. This CDR3 contains 19 residues. In nucleotides, the CDR3 is TGTGCCAGCAGCTTGGCCCGTGGGGCGGGAGGGCCGAGGGCCTACGAGCAGTACGTC. It yields the protein CASSLARGAGGPRAYEQYV.

This chain uses TRBV9 with TRBJ2-2, with D perhaps being TRBD1 or TRBD2 (6 bases each). The CDR3 length is 15 residues. V was shortened by 5 bases and J by 6 bases, with 17 bases between the two germline ends. Per germline, CDR1 SGDLS and CDR2 YYNGEE. As DNA, the CDR3 is TGTGCCAGCAGTGTACAGGGCAGGAGGGCCGGGGAGCTGTTTTTT. Protein product: CASSVQGRRAGELFF.

The chain is built from TRBV14 and TRBJ2-5, with 9 bases fitting TRBD2. V gave up 0 bases and J gave up 4 bases; unmatched junction bases: 9. CDR3 size: 17 residues. Germline V gene data show CDR1 as SGHDN and CDR2 as FVKESK. The CDR3 DNA reads as TGTGCCAGCAGCCAAGAATACGGCGGGAGGGCCACAGAGACCCAGTACTTC. Translation: CASSQEYGGRATETQYF.

The rearrangement uses TRBV6-6 and TRBJ1-2, with 10 bases identical to TRBD1. V lost 2 bases, J lost 5 bases, and 2 bases stayed unmatched. CDR1 and CDR2 (germline): MNHNY, SVGAGI (reference sequence). The CDR3 has 14 amino acids. DNA for the CDR3: TGTGCCAGCAGTTACAGACAGGGGGCGTATGGCTACACCTTC. Protein: CASSYRQGAYGYTF.

In this sample, this clone turned up a few times. This chain connects TRBV10-2 to TRBJ1-1; D perhaps matches TRBD1 (6 bases). The germline V gene has CDR1 WSHSY and CDR2 SAAADI. The CDR3 consists of 13 residues. V lost 7 bases and J lost 4, with 13 bases in between. In DNA, the CDR3 is TGCGCCAGCAACGATTTGGACAGCACTGAAGCTTTCTTT. Encoded protein: CASNDLDSTEAFF.

The V gene is TRBV30, the J gene TRBJ1-5, with a possible D match to TRBD1 (5 bases). Between the trimmed V and J ends, which lost 2 bases and 6 bases, there was a span of 20 bases. CDR3 length equals 16 residues. Germline values: CDR1 GTSNPN, CDR2 SVGIG (reference sequence). The CDR3 bases are TGTGCCTGGAGTCAACGGAGAACTCAGGGAATTCAGCCCCAGCATTTT. Protein: CAWSQRRTQGIQPQHF.

This clone was detected only a few times. The genes are TRBV2 and TRBJ2-1, with 12 bases fitting TRBD2. Germline CDR1 is SNHLY and CDR2 is FYNNEI. The CDR3 covers 15 residues. With V trimmed by 6 bases and J by 8 bases, 8 bases remained unmatched. The CDR3 sequence: CASRGLAGNGDEQFF. The CDR3 coding sequence is TGTGCCAGCAGAGGACTAGCGGGAAACGGGGATGAGCAGTTCTTC.

This clone was found many times. The chain employs TRBV30 and TRBJ1-2; TRBD1 matches at 7 bases. J was trimmed by 4 bases and V by 4 bases; bases with no gene match: 9. CDR1 is GTSNPN, CDR2 SVGIG, per germline (reference sequence). The CDR3 runs 14 residues. For the CDR3, the DNA is TGTGCCTGGATTCCTCTGACAGGGACCTATGGCTACACCTTC. Amino acids: CAWIPLTGTYGYTF.

The chain uses TRBV28 and TRBJ1-1; D unresolved. CDR3 length equals 17 residues. Germline-derived CDR1 and CDR2 are MDHEN and SYDVKM. V lost 1 base and J lost 6, with 21 bases in between. The CDR3 bases are TGTGCCAGCAGTTTATTCGATCTCCTAGGGAGCCAGCCTGAAGCTTTCTTT. This sequence encodes CASSLFDLLGSQPEAFF.

In its sample, this clone was seen a few times. The chain is built from TRBV6-5 and TRBJ2-7; D gene uncertain. V was trimmed by 5 bases and J by 3 bases, leaving 8 bases between them. This CDR3 has 12 residues. Germline V gene data show CDR1 as MNHEY and CDR2 as SVGAGI. The CDR3 protein is CASSPDLYEQYF. In DNA, the CDR3 is TGTGCCAGCAGTCCAGATCTCTACGAGCAGTACTTC.

The chain combines TRBV11-2 with TRBJ2-4; 10 bases map to TRBD1. The CDR3 extends over 15 amino acids. V trimming: 3 bases; J trimming: 6 bases; junction bases outside the gene matches: 5. Germline loops: CDR1 SGHAT, CDR2 FQNNGV. DNA of the CDR3: TGTGCCAGCAGCTTGGGGACAGGGGCGGGAAACATTCAGTACTTC. The encoded protein is CASSLGTGAGNIQYF. Full variable domain (rest looked up from reference TRBV11-2 and TRBJ2-4): EAGVAQSPRYKIIEKRQSVAFWCNPISGHATLYWYQQILGQGPKLLIQFQNNGVVDDSQLPKDRFSAERLKGVDSTLKIQPAKLEDSAVYLCASSLGTGAGNIQYFGAGTRLSVL.

There are a few counts of this clone. The V and J genes are TRBV5-1 and TRBJ2-3, with D perhaps matching TRBD2 (5 bases). The CDR3 spans 15 residues. Trimming cost V 2 bases and J 6 bases, with 16 bases left between them. The V gene's germline CDR1 is SGHRS and CDR2 YFSETQ. The CDR3 sequence: CASSFKDYLLDTQYF. CDR3 bases: TGCGCCAGCAGCTTTAAAGACTACCTGCTGGATACGCAGTATTTT.

The chain combines TRBV5-4 with TRBJ2-4; 14 nucleotides align to TRBD2. The CDR3 totals 20 residues. V was clipped by 0 bases and J by 3 bases; unmatched bases: 11. Per germline, CDR1 SGHNT and CDR2 YYREEE (reference sequence). The CDR3 spells CASSLVGSGLAGVSKNIQYF. CDR3 nucleotides: TGTGCCAGCAGCTTGGTTGGGTCGGGACTAGCGGGAGTTAGCAAAAACATTCAGTACTTC.

The chain employs TRBV6-1 and TRBJ2-5, with 7 bases identical to TRBD1. J was trimmed by 1 base and V by 8 bases; bases with no gene match: 10. CDR1 and CDR2 from the germline V gene are MNHNS and SASEGT. There are 15 residues in the CDR3. CDR3 protein: CASVKLRGPQETQYF. The CDR3 DNA is TGTGCCAGCGTTAAGTTAAGGGGGCCCCAAGAGACCCAGTACTTC.

This chain links TRBV7-9 with TRBJ1-5; TRBD1 matches 9 bases. CDR3 size: 13 residues. Germline V lookup: CDR1 SEHNR, CDR2 FQNEAQ (reference sequence). V dropped 4 bases and J dropped 5; count of bases not matched to a gene: 0. CDR3: CASSWTGDQPQHF. The CDR3 DNA reads TGTGCCAGCAGCTGGACAGGGGATCAGCCCCAGCATTTT.

This clone came up a few times. This CDR3 is CASSGLRGSQETQYF. The CDR3 bases are TGCGCCAGCAGCGGGCTTCGAGGGAGTCAAGAGACCCAGTACTTC. V and J are TRBV4-1 and TRBJ2-5, with D possibly being TRBD2 (5 bases). CDR3 size: 15 residues. Trimming cost V 5 bases and J 2 bases, with 15 bases left between them. Germline V gives CDR1 MGHRA, CDR2 YSYEKL.

V and J are TRBV9 and TRBJ2-1; D remains unclear. CDR1 is SGDLS, CDR2 YYNGEE, per germline. V shed 0 bases and J shed 7 bases, with 14 bases lying between them. There are 15 residues in the CDR3. The CDR3: CASSVAPDFWNEQFF. The CDR3 nucleotides read TGTGCCAGCAGCGTAGCCCCAGACTTTTGGAATGAGCAGTTCTTC. Together with reference TRBV9 and TRBJ2-1, the CDR3 gives the full variable domain: DSGVTQTPKHLITATGQRVTLRCSPRSGDLSVYWYQQSLDQGLQFLIQYYNGEERAKGNILERFSAQQFPDLHSELNLSSLELGDSALYFCASSVAPDFWNEQFFGPGTRLTVL.

Only a few counts were recorded for this clone. The chain joins TRBV5-1 to TRBJ2-3; the match to TRBD2 covers 10 bases. V dropped 0 bases and J dropped 5; count of bases not matched to a gene: 9. CDR3 length: 17 residues. Per germline, CDR1 SGHRS and CDR2 YFSETQ. CDR3 DNA: TGCGCCAGCAGCTTGGGTCTAGCGGGAGCGGCCGGAGATACGCAGTATTTT. This gives the protein CASSLGLAGAAGDTQYF.

In this sample, this clone turned up a few times. The chain has TRBV7-9 and TRBJ2-5, with a weak D call TRBD1 (6 bases). Trimming took off 5 bases at V and 4 bases at J, with 11 bases between the two ends. The CDR3 has 13 residues. The germline gives CDR1 SEHNR, CDR2 FQNEAQ (reference sequence). In DNA, the CDR3 is TGTGCCAGCAGCGAGGGGGACGGAGAGACCCAGTACTTC. It codes for CASSEGDGETQYF.

This clone was seen only a few times. The chain employs TRBV27 and TRBJ2-5; D perhaps matches TRBD1 (5 bases). Trimming removed 4 bases from V and 2 bases from J, with 14 bases in between. This CDR3 spans 15 amino acids. Germline V gives CDR1 MNHEY, CDR2 SMNVEV (reference sequence). This chain's CDR3 is CASSSYRNPQETQYF. Here the CDR3 DNA reads TGTGCCAGCAGTTCTTACAGGAACCCGCAAGAGACCCAGTACTTC.

The J gene is TRBJ2-5, the V gene TRBV5-1; D may be TRBD2 (6 bases). The V end lost 4 bases, the J end lost 7 bases, and 17 bases lay between the germline ends. From germline, CDR1 is SGHRS and CDR2 YFSETQ. This CDR3 is 14 amino acids long. CDR3 coding DNA: TGCGCCAGCAGCACGGAGGGGTTGTTGGGGACCCAGTACTTC. Translation gives CASSTEGLLGTQYF.

This clone has ten or more counts. The chain recombines TRBV19 with TRBJ2-1; 13 positions match TRBD2. V trimming: 5 bases; J trimming: 3 bases; junction bases outside the gene matches: 4. Per germline, CDR1 LNHDA and CDR2 SQIVND (reference sequence). This CDR3 has 16 residues. DNA of the CDR3: TGTGCCAGTAGTCGACGGACTAGCGGGGGCTACAATGAGCAGTTCTTC. This codes for CASSRRTSGGYNEQFF.

This clone was recorded a few times. The CDR3 sequence: CASSGIAGGDYNEQFF. The CDR3 region has the DNA TGTGCCAGCAGCGGTATAGCGGGAGGGGATTACAATGAGCAGTTCTTC. The chain couples TRBV9 to TRBJ2-1; 11 positions agree with TRBD2. V trimming: 3 bases; J trimming: 4 bases; junction bases outside the gene matches: 6. This CDR3 comprises 16 residues. CDR1 and CDR2 (germline): SGDLS, YYNGEE.

This clone is a singleton in its sample. The chain has TRBV11-2 and TRBJ2-1; 9 bases agree with TRBD2. The CDR3 extends over 14 amino acids. The trim removed 1 base at V and 11 bases at J, leaving 6 bases unmatched. Looked up from germline, CDR1 is SGHAT and CDR2 is FQNNGV. The CDR3 spells CASSLGTSDLKQFF. In DNA, the CDR3 is TGTGCCAGCAGCTTAGGGACTAGCGACCTAAAGCAGTTCTTC.

This clone was counted many times. This sequence joins TRBV30 and TRBJ1-1; TRBD1 might be the D (6 bases). Germline lookup yields CDR1 GTSNPN and CDR2 SVGIG (reference sequence). V was cut by 3 bases and J by 2 bases, with 10 bases left in between. The CDR3 sequence is 13 residues long. In nucleotides, the CDR3 is TGTGCCTGGAGCCGGGACATAAACACTGAAGCTTTCTTT. Its translation: CAWSRDINTEAFF. The full variable domain, its missing parts supplied by reference TRBV30 and TRBJ1-1, is SQTIHQWPATLVQPVGSPLSLECTVEGTSNPNLYWYRQAAGRGLQLLFYSVGIGQISSEVPQNLSASRPQDRQFILSSKKLLLSDSGFYLCAWSRDINTEAFFGQGTRLTVV.

This sequence joins TRBV11-3 and TRBJ1-2; a weak D match, TRBD1 (6 bases). The germline CDR1 and CDR2 sequences are SGHNT and YENEEA. V was pared by 5 bases and J by 10 bases, with 17 bases between. The CDR3 loop spans 13 amino acids. The CDR3 sequence is CASSRRQADDYTF. DNA of the CDR3: TGTGCCAGCAGCCGGCGACAGGCCGATGACTACACCTTC. Combining the CDR3 with reference TRBV11-3 and TRBJ1-2 gives the whole variable domain EAGVVQSPRYKIIEKKQPVAFWCNPISGHNTLYWYLQNLGQGPELLIRYENEEAVDDSQLPKDRFSAERLKGVDSTLKIQPAELGDSAVYLCASSRRQADDYTFGSGTRLTVV.

With regard to this clone: Other DNA sequences from this sample encode an identical CDR3 as well. The DNA of the CDR3 is TGTGCCAGCTCTCCCGGACAGGGGGCGGAAAAACTGTTTTTT. This sequence encodes CASSPGQGAEKLFF. J is TRBJ1-4 and V is TRBV18, with 11 bases that match TRBD1. The CDR3 has 14 residues. V lost 6 bases and J lost 8; bases outside the gene matches: 5. CDR1 KGHSH and CDR2 LQKENI come from the germline V gene.

This chain connects TRBV30 to TRBJ2-1; 8 bases match TRBD2. Germline lookup yields CDR1 GTSNPN and CDR2 SVGIG (reference sequence). The junction had 4 bases not matched to a gene; V was cut back by 2 bases and J by 7 bases. The CDR3 totals 13 residues. The CDR3 sequence: CAWSSGGRNEQFF. The CDR3 DNA is TGTGCCTGGAGTTCGGGAGGGCGGAATGAGCAGTTCTTC.

The CDR3 DNA reads as TGTGCCAGCAGTGCATTAGCGGGTTTAAAAGAAAAACTGTTTTTT. Amino acid sequence: CASSALAGLKEKLFF. The J gene is TRBJ1-4, the V gene TRBV6-1, with D unclear. Deletions cut 4 bases from V and 8 bases from J, with 17 bases between. In germline, CDR1 is MNHNS, CDR2 SASEGT. The CDR3 totals 15 residues.

The genes are TRBV6-6 and TRBJ2-7; a possible D gene is TRBD1 (6 bases). The CDR3 extends over 13 amino acids. CDR1 and CDR2 (germline): MNHNY, SVGAGI (reference sequence). The V and J ends lost 5 bases and 3 bases respectively, with 11 bases between them. This CDR3 is CASSLDRYYEQYV. Here the CDR3 DNA reads TGTGCCAGCAGTCTGGACAGATACTACGAGCAGTACGTC.

The chain uses TRBV5-4 and TRBJ2-3, with 9 nucleotides matching TRBD2. The CDR3 totals 16 residues. Germline V CDR1 and CDR2: SGHNT, YYREEE (reference sequence). The V gene end was trimmed by 0 bases and the J gene end by 4 bases; junction bases not matched to a gene: 6. CDR3 loop: CASSLARLAGADTQYF. CDR3 nucleotides: TGTGCCAGCAGCTTGGCGCGGTTAGCGGGAGCAGATACGCAGTATTTT.